The T cell receptor (beta chain) under discussion was sequenced for a study of somatic mutations in cytotoxic T cells in rheumatoid arthritis. General study results and limits: Clonality of CD8+ T cells, which was compared between rheumatoid arthritis patients and age-matched healthy controls, did not differ significantly. The study found that the largest CD8+ clone exceeded 20% of CD8+ cells in about an eighth of the 65 patients. Which antigens the expanded CD8+ clones targeted was unknown.

The CDR3 covers 15 residues. CDR1 is LNHDA and CDR2 is SQIVND in the germline V gene (reference sequence). Germline trimming cut 7 bases from V and 3 bases from J; bases unmatched to any gene: 11. Details on this clone: Its cognate antigen is unknown.

The study pulled out CD4+ and CD8+ cells with positive magnetic bead selection and then checked their purity by flow cytometry. TCRdb's table, derived via immunoSEQ multiplex PCR, lists solely in-frame clones and lacks some. This sample yields about 2,000 clones, of which 85% are seen a single time; 30% to 45% belongs to the top ten. The chain joins TRBV19 to TRBJ2-7; 8 bases are shared with TRBD2. The TCR sequence derives from a man between 60 and 70 years old with rheumatoid arthritis. The sequenced material came from CD8+ T cells sorted from blood. The chain's CDR3 is CASTPSLAGGYEQYF. For the CDR3, the DNA is TGTGCCAGTACCCCCTCGCTGGCGGGGGGCTACGAGCAGTACTTC.